This entry concerns a single TCR beta chain. What it binds is unknown. TCRdb itself ran the reads through MiXCR, one entry per CDR3 protein. The data contain about 570,000 distinct CDR3 sequences, 40% of them singletons. V lost 4 bases, J lost 2 bases, and 12 bases lay in between. The CDR3 is 14 amino acids. Per the germline V gene, CDR1 is SGHNT and CDR2 is YYREEE (reference sequence). This specimen comes from a study of T cell repertoires in cytomegalovirus infection. Study-wide background: Selected CMV epitopes included recently identified HLA-C-restricted ones as well as well-studied HLA-B-restricted ones. Signatures in public TCR beta sequences pointed to both CMV infection and matching HLA type.

The rearrangement links TRBV5-4 to TRBJ2-5; D unresolved. Sequenced here: cultured PBMCs, sampled from culture after CMV antigen stimulation. The receptor was derived from a human donor in good health (CMV status not recorded). Some clones in this sample may be carry-over from other donors' samples. In DNA, the CDR3 is TGTGCCAGCAGCACCGGACGGTTTCAAGAGACCCAGTACTTC. Protein product: CASSTGRFQETQYF.